This T cell receptor beta chain was profiled in a study of regulatory T cells in long-lasting Graves disease. This clonotype was detected many times. Its antigen is not identified. Described time point: persistent/refractory GD, antithyroid drugs over 5 years with positive TRAb. The TCR library was made from RNA extracted from PBMCs. The authors drew approximately 9 milliliters of peripheral blood into EDTA tubes. Investigators prepared the TCR beta libraries by applying iRepertoire HTBI primers and Arm-PCR of CDR3 regions. TCRdb reprocessed the multiplex PCR reads with MiXCR, giving one entry per CDR3 protein. The table has around 460,000 distinct CDR3 sequences, roughly 21% seen once; the top ten hold approximately 6.4%. CDR1 SGHTA and CDR2 FQGNSA come from the germline V gene. The V gene lost 6 bases and the J gene lost 5 bases, with 7 bases spanning the gap. The CDR3 runs 12 residues. Findings and caveats of the study: Less diverse TCR repertoires were seen in persistent Graves' patients than in newly diagnosed ones. Few sampled subjects may have lowered accuracy.

The rearrangement links TRBV7-2 to TRBJ1-4; D is unresolved. This clonotype was obtained from a female donor with Graves disease. The sequenced sample was peripheral blood mononuclear cells (PBMCs), obtained when the disease was refractory, from a patient treated with antithyroid drugs. The CDR3: CASSGVNEKLFF. In nucleotides, the CDR3 is TGTGCCAGCAGTGGAGTGAATGAAAAACTGTTTTTT.